This T cell receptor beta chain appears in the sequencing data of a study of T cell responses to AZD1222 COVID-19 vaccine. Study details: Whether given at about 4 or about 12 weeks, second doses were pooled.

Study findings and constraints: Baseline serology detected seropositivity in only 5 to 7 AZD1222 recipients. Unmutated regions of variants are reportedly targeted by nearly half of spike-specific TCRs. Spike-specific TCR breadth and depth grew following two AZD1222 doses.

The length of the CDR3 is 14 residues. The germline V gene encodes CDR1 SEHNR and CDR2 FQNEAQ (reference sequence). V lost 5 bases and J lost 2, with 12 bases in between. Produced via immunoSEQ multiplex PCR; TCRdb's table is partial and in-frame only. The sample comprises about 130,000 clones, over 75% of which are singletons, and around 5.8% rests with the top ten. This clone was counted at least ten times. What it binds is not known. The chain carries TRBV7-9 and TRBJ1-2; D is uncertain. The sample was peripheral blood, taken on day 0 of AZD1222 vaccination. This TCR derives from an adult in good health. CDR3 protein: CASSRSGINYGYTF. The CDR3 coding sequence is TGTGCCAGCAGCCGGTCCGGGATCAACTATGGCTACACCTTC.